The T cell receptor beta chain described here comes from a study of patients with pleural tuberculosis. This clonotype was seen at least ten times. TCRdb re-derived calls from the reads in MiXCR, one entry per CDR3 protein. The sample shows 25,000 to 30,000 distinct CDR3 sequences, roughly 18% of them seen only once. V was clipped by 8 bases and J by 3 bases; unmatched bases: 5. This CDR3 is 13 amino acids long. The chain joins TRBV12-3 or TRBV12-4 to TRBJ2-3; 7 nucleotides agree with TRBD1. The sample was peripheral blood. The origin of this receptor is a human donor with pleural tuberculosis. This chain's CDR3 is CASRPRGTDTQYF. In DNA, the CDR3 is TGTGCCAGCCGACCCAGGGGGACAGATACGCAGTATTTT.